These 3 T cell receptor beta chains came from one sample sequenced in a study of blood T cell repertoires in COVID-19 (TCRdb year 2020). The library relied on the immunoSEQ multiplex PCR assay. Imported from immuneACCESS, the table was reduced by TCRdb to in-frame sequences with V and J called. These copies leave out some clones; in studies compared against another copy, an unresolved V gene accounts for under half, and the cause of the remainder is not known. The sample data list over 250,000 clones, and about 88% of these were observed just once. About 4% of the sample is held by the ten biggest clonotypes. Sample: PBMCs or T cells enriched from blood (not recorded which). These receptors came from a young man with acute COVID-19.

The CDR3 protein is CASSWGGGSTDTQYF. The CDR3 bases are TGTGCCAGCAGCTGGGGTGGGGGCAGCACAGATACGCAGTATTTT. The chain recombines TRBV11-3 with TRBJ2-3; D may be TRBD1 (6 bases). Germline V gives CDR1 SGHNT, CDR2 YENEEA. V lost 4 bases and J lost 0, with 11 bases in between. This CDR3 has 15 amino acids.

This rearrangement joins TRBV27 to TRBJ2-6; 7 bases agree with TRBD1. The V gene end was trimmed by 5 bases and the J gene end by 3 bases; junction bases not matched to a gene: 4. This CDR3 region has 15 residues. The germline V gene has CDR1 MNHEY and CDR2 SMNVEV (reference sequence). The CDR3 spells CASSTQGVGANVLTF. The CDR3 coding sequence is TGTGCCAGCAGTACCCAGGGGGTTGGGGCCAACGTCCTGACTTTC.

The CDR3 loop reads CASSSRTENYGYTF. Here the CDR3 DNA reads TGCGCCAGCAGCTCCCGGACAGAAAACTATGGCTACACCTTC. The V gene is TRBV5-1, the J gene TRBJ1-2; a weak D match, TRBD1 (6 bases). In germline, CDR1 is SGHRS, CDR2 YFSETQ. There are 14 residues in the CDR3. The V gene lost 3 bases and the J gene lost 2 bases, with 11 bases spanning the gap.